This is a list of T cell receptor beta chains from one sample in a study of identical twins. TCRdb fed the 5' RACE reads into MiXCR, producing one record per CDR3 protein. The top ten hold more than 3.5% of the sample, which has around 250,000 distinct CDR3 sequences, over 9.5% seen once. The data also belong to a second study, concerning yellow fever vaccine responses in identical twins.

The sequenced sample was memory (CD45RO+) T cells sorted from blood. These receptors all stem from a woman under 30 in good health. The CDR3 runs from the conserved cysteine through the conserved F or W. The listing skips clone size in some rows; elsewhere it reads once, few, many or a size class.

v_call,j_call,clone_size,cdr3_aa
TRBV5-5,TRBJ2-7,few,CASSLIYRGLYEQYF
TRBV5-6,TRBJ1-4,NA,CASSGNRGRAEKLFF
TRBV9,TRBJ1-2,many,CASSPRQADRVGLGYTF
TRBV12-3/TRBV12-4,TRBJ1-2,few,CASSLQGRNYGYTF
TRBV27,TRBJ2-7,few,CASRGDRVYEQYF
TRBV20-1,TRBJ2-7,NA,CSARLSYEQYF
TRBV14,TRBJ2-7,NA,CASSQDRGQTYEQYF
TRBV11-2,TRBJ2-7,many,CASSLPDPSYEQYF
TRBV11-3,TRBJ2-1,NA,CASMGPNNEQFF
TRBV20-1,TRBJ2-3,NA,CSAQGSRDTQYF
TRBV18,TRBJ2-4,NA,CASSLGQVDIQYF
TRBV7-2,TRBJ2-2,many,CASSLADRRNTGELFF
TRBV3-1,TRBJ2-7,NA,CASSPGQGGSYEQYF
TRBV12-3/TRBV12-4,TRBJ2-3,NA,CASSPGQGSDTQYF
TRBV20-1,TRBJ2-3,many,CSAGGGESLSTDTQYF
TRBV5-1,TRBJ2-7,NA,CASSLWEGPYEQYF
TRBV4-3,TRBJ2-5,few,CASSPRAAVQETQYF
TRBV7-2,TRBJ2-2,many,CASSTRLAGGANTGELFF
TRBV6-2/TRBV6-3,TRBJ2-2,NA,CASSRGPRGAGELFF
TRBV5-1,TRBJ2-1,few,CASSSGGGNEQFF
TRBV3-1,TRBJ2-1,few,CASSQVRGGARRWNEQFF
TRBV7-2,TRBJ2-2,few,CASSRAPSGRAPGELFF
TRBV6-4,TRBJ2-2,NA,CASSDSLTGELFF
TRBV7-9,TRBJ2-2,few,CASSPPGLRNTGELFF
TRBV10-3,TRBJ1-1,few,CAISEREGTEAFF
TRBV7-8,TRBJ2-7,few,CASSLSRGPTYEQYF
TRBV11-2,TRBJ2-1,few,CASSPTRGGSYNEQFF
TRBV11-2,TRBJ2-1,NA,CASSSGNNEQFF
TRBV7-9,TRBJ1-4,many,CASSATGQRNEKLFF
TRBV3-1,TRBJ2-1,NA,CASSQLADEQFF
TRBV6-1,TRBJ2-2,NA,CASSRGQGNSGELFF
TRBV12-3/TRBV12-4,TRBJ1-3,many,CASSYGTGGGNTIYF
TRBV7-9,TRBJ2-1,NA,CASTPPGRRLYNEQFF
TRBV4-1,TRBJ2-7,NA,CASSQVKQGTLHQYF
TRBV11-2,TRBJ2-3,NA,CASSLEGLVDTQYF
TRBV12-3/TRBV12-4,TRBJ2-5,many,CASSWAVQETQYF
TRBV5-1,TRBJ2-7,NA,CASSLVGQTYEQYF
TRBV4-2,TRBJ2-5,few,CASSQVPGQGAEETQYF
TRBV5-1,TRBJ2-1,many,CASSLRGSYNEQFF
TRBV29-1,TRBJ2-7,NA,CSVGDRGYEQYF
TRBV10-1,TRBJ2-2,few,CASRGNGPGELFF
TRBV6-5,TRBJ2-3,few,CASSYSGRRGDTQYF
TRBV6-1,TRBJ1-2,NA,CASKQGVWYGYTF
TRBV6-2/TRBV6-3,TRBJ2-7,few,CASSYSSGGSYEQYF
TRBV10-1,TRBJ2-3,NA,CASSDAGPADTQYF
TRBV29-1,TRBJ2-5,few,CSGRAGVETQYF
TRBV28,TRBJ1-1,many,CASSLVQDHTEAFF
TRBV7-2,TRBJ2-7,NA,CATGLSSYEQYF
TRBV29-1,TRBJ2-7,NA,CSAQTGTSGSYEQYF
TRBV12-3/TRBV12-4,TRBJ2-3,many,CASCTRSGLAGVISADTQYF
TRBV12-3/TRBV12-4,TRBJ2-3,NA,CATRMQVARTDTQYF
TRBV4-3,TRBJ2-7,NA,CASSQGEEFDRAVPGFITYEQYF
TRBV28,TRBJ2-3,NA,CASRDRGSDTQYF
TRBV10-2,TRBJ2-2,NA,CASSYGTGASPGELFF
TRBV6-2/TRBV6-3,TRBJ2-5,NA,CASSYGRLAEGKETQYF
TRBV5-1,TRBJ2-1,few,CASRGGTPVDEQFF
TRBV7-3,TRBJ2-3,NA,CASSLIGGTTDTQYF
TRBV3-1,TRBJ2-1,few,CASSGGGGKGPYNEQFF
TRBV12-3/TRBV12-4,TRBJ2-2,many,CASSQQTGELFF
TRBV27,TRBJ1-2,NA,CASSVQGNHPKGYTF